These 32 T cell receptor beta chains came from one sample sequenced in a study of blood T cell repertoires in COVID-19. Sequencing used immunoSEQ multiplex PCR; TCRdb keeps in-frame clones, though not all of them. The sample has about half a million clones; 88% are singletons. Sequencing was performed on PBMCs or T cells enriched from blood (not recorded which). Receptors originate from a woman in her sixties or seventies who had recovered from COVID-19.

This rearrangement joins TRBV5-4 to TRBJ2-7; possibly TRBD1 for D (6 bases). The CDR3 has 13 amino acids. The V end lost 0 bases, the J end lost 6 bases, and 10 bases lay between the germline ends. Germline CDR1 reads SGHNT; CDR2 reads YYREEE (reference sequence). Here the CDR3 DNA reads TGTGCCAGCAGCTTGGACAGGGACGGCGAGCAGTACGTC. As protein: CASSLDRDGEQYV.

Only a few counts were recorded for this clone. The chain links TRBV6-5 to TRBJ1-1, with a possible D match to TRBD1 (6 bases). Germline V gene data show CDR1 as MNHEY and CDR2 as SVGAGI. CDR3 length equals 15 residues. V lost 4 bases to trimming and J lost 4 bases, with 16 bases between them. In nucleotides, the CDR3 is TGTGCCAGCAGTTCCTGGACAGCCAGGGGCACTGAAGCTTTCTTT. It translates to CASSSWTARGTEAFF.

The chain employs TRBV9 and TRBJ2-3; TRBD2 matches 7 bases. CDR3 length: 15 residues. CDR1 SGDLS and CDR2 YYNGEE come from the germline V gene. The V segment lost 3 bases and the J segment 3 bases; nucleotides outside the gene matches: 7. The CDR3 sequence is CASSALGGGTDTQYF. Written as DNA, the CDR3 is TGTGCCAGCAGCGCCTTAGGCGGGGGAACAGATACGCAGTATTTT.

The gene calls are TRBV28 and TRBJ1-2; the match to TRBD1 covers 7 bases. The CDR3 covers 15 residues. Losses at the gene ends were 8 bases for V and 1 base for J; bases not matched to a gene: 10. Germline CDR1 MDHEN, CDR2 SYDVKM. CDR3 DNA sequence: TGTGCCAGCTCTATAAGGGACAGTAATAACTATGGCTACACCTTC. This translates into CASSIRDSNNYGYTF.

The V and J genes are TRBV6-5 and TRBJ1-1; D uncertain. The CDR3 has 12 residues. Trimming stripped 7 bases from V and 2 bases from J, with 8 bases between. The V gene's germline CDR1 is MNHEY and CDR2 SVGAGI. CDR3 DNA sequence: TGTGCCAGCACTGCAGGAAACACTGAAGCTTTCTTT. Translation: CASTAGNTEAFF.

The rearrangement uses TRBV27 and TRBJ2-5, with D maybe TRBD1 (5 bases). In germline, CDR1 is MNHEY, CDR2 SMNVEV (reference sequence). The CDR3 extends over 14 amino acids. With 5 bases removed from V and 2 bases from J, the gap between germline ends came to 12 bases. For the CDR3, the DNA is TGTGCCAGCAGTCCATTAAACAGGCAAGAGACCCAGTACTTC. This gives the protein CASSPLNRQETQYF.

The J gene is TRBJ2-5, the V gene TRBV11-2, with 8 bases identical to TRBD2. The CDR3 has 15 residues. The V gene's germline CDR1 is SGHAT and CDR2 FQNNGV. Trimming at V came to 0 bases and at J to 5 bases, leaving 5 bases not matched to a gene. CDR3 protein: CASSLDGGAMETQYF. The CDR3 coding sequence is TGTGCCAGCAGCTTAGACGGGGGGGCCATGGAGACCCAGTACTTC.

In regard to this clone: The sample carries other DNA sequences with the same CDR3. The V and J genes are TRBV24-1 and TRBJ1-2, with 8 bases that match TRBD1. CDR1 is KGHDR and CDR2 is SFDVKD in the germline V gene. There are 16 residues in the CDR3. The ends lost 3 bases at V and 1 base at J; junction bases unmatched: 6. The CDR3 region has the DNA TGTGCCACCAGTGATCCCCGACAGGGGCTTAACTATGGCTACACCTTC. The encoded protein is CATSDPRQGLNYGYTF.

This chain joins TRBV10-3 and TRBJ1-5; D remains ambiguous. The CDR3 consists of 13 residues. Germline CDR1 and CDR2: ENHRY and SYGVKD. V lost 6 bases and J 5 bases, leaving 11 bases between the germline ends. The CDR3 is CAISSDSYQPQHF. The CDR3 DNA reads as TGTGCCATCAGCAGTGACTCGTATCAGCCCCAGCATTTT.

The chain links TRBV2 to TRBJ2-2; D is ambiguous. The V end lost 7 bases, the J end lost 0 bases, and 3 bases lay between the germline ends. Germline CDR1 SNHLY, CDR2 FYNNEI. CDR3 size: 12 residues. Here the CDR3 reads CASTANTGELFF. CDR3 nucleotides: TGTGCCAGCACCGCGAACACCGGGGAGCTGTTTTTT. Filled out from reference TRBV2 and TRBJ2-2, the complete variable domain reads EPEVTQTPSHQVTQMGQEVILRCVPISNHLYFYWYRQILGQKVEFLVSFYNNEISEKSEIFDDQFSVERPDGSNFTLKIRSTKLEDSAMYFCASTANTGELFFGEGSRLTVL.

The CDR3 DNA follows: TGCGCCAGCAGCTTGGACAGTTCTCATGGCTACACCTTC. Translated: CASSLDSSHGYTF. The gene calls are TRBV5-1 and TRBJ1-2; D unclear. This CDR3 region has 13 residues. CDR1 SGHRS and CDR2 YFSETQ come from the germline V gene. Trimming took 0 bases from V and 6 from J, leaving 9 bases between them. Based on the CDR3 plus reference TRBV5-1 and TRBJ1-2, the full variable domain is KAGVTQTPRYLIKTRGQQVTLSCSPISGHRSVSWYQQTPGQGLQFLFEYFSETQRNKGNFPGRFSGRQFSNSRSEMNVSTLELGDSALYLCASSLDSSHGYTFGSGTRLTVV.

The rearrangement joins TRBV9 to TRBJ1-3; a possible D gene is TRBD1 (6 bases). Germline-derived CDR1 and CDR2 are SGDLS and YYNGEE. The CDR3 length is 14 residues. Trimming shortened V by 4 bases and J by 4 bases, and 12 bases separated the two germline ends. CDR3 DNA sequence: TGTGCCAGCAGCTACGTGGGGGCCGGAAACACCATATATTTT. It codes for CASSYVGAGNTIYF.

The CDR3 loop is CASSSGQGNEQFF. CDR3 bases: TGCGCCAGCAGCTCCGGACAGGGGAATGAGCAGTTCTTC. The gene calls are TRBV5-1 and TRBJ2-1, with 9 bases that match TRBD1. Germline V gives CDR1 SGHRS, CDR2 YFSETQ. The J segment lost 7 bases and the V segment lost 3 bases, leaving 2 bases of the junction unmatched. The length of the CDR3 is 13 residues.

The chain carries TRBV19 and TRBJ1-6; D is uncertain. The length of the CDR3 is 13 residues. Germline V gene lookup returns CDR1 LNHDA and CDR2 SQIVND (reference sequence). Trimming removed 1 base at V and 7 bases at J, with 5 bases between. CDR3 DNA sequence: TGTGCCAGTAGTATAGGGGCCAATTCACCCCTCCACTTT. Protein product: CASSIGANSPLHF. The full variable domain, rest sourced from reference TRBV19 and TRBJ1-6, is DGGITQSPKYLFRKEGQNVTLSCEQNLNHDAMYWYRQDPGQGLRLIYYSQIVNDFQKGDIAEGYSVSREKKESFPLTVTSAQKNPTAFYLCASSIGANSPLHFGNGTRLTVT.

V and J are TRBV19 and TRBJ2-2; TRBD1 is a possible D gene (5 bases). This CDR3 has 15 amino acids. Germline V lookup: CDR1 LNHDA, CDR2 SQIVND (reference sequence). With 5 bases removed from V and 5 bases from J, the gap between germline ends came to 15 bases. CDR3 DNA sequence: TGTGCCAGTAGTGAATGGGGCTCTTATACCGGGGAGCTGTTTTTT. It encodes CASSEWGSYTGELFF.

Comments on this clone: The same CDR3 is also encoded by other DNA sequences in this sample. This chain joins TRBV5-1 and TRBJ1-1; 7 nucleotides align to TRBD1. The CDR3 contains 13 residues. Germline lookup yields CDR1 SGHRS and CDR2 YFSETQ. The ends lost 6 bases at V and 1 base at J; junction bases unmatched: 3. DNA of the CDR3: TGCGCCAGCAAGCGACAGGGGAACACTGAAGCTTTCTTT. It yields the protein CASKRQGNTEAFF.

This clone was observed a single time. The CDR3 bases are TGTGCCAGTAGTATGAGATCCGTGGGGCACAATGAGCAGTTCTTC. It specifies CASSMRSVGHNEQFF. J is TRBJ2-1 and V is TRBV19, with TRBD1 as a possible D gene (5 bases). The germline V gene has CDR1 LNHDA and CDR2 SQIVND (reference sequence). V was shortened by 3 bases and J by 5 bases, with 14 bases between the two germline ends. This CDR3 is 15 amino acids long.

The rearrangement links TRBV9 to TRBJ2-3, with D maybe TRBD1 (6 bases). With 1 base removed from V and 0 bases from J, the gap between germline ends came to 6 bases. Germline V lookup: CDR1 SGDLS, CDR2 YYNGEE. This CDR3 comprises 14 residues. Here the CDR3 DNA reads TGTGCCAGCAGCGTAACAGGGAGCACAGATACGCAGTATTTT. Its translation: CASSVTGSTDTQYF.

This chain joins TRBV18 and TRBJ2-7, with 9 bases aligning to TRBD2. CDR3 length: 13 amino acids. V lost 3 bases and J lost 5; bases outside the gene matches: 2. CDR1 is KGHSH and CDR2 is LQKENI in the germline V gene. CDR3 DNA: TGTGCCAGCTCACCGCGGACTAGCGACGAGCAGTACTTC. Translation gives CASSPRTSDEQYF.

The table lists this clone with a count of one. The chain links TRBV5-1 to TRBJ1-2, with 11 bases aligning to TRBD1. Trimming cost V 3 bases and J 5 bases; bases outside gene matches: 9. This CDR3 comprises 16 residues. Germline CDR1 SGHRS, CDR2 YFSETQ. The CDR3: CASSWTGGASSYGYTF. The CDR3 nucleotides read TGCGCCAGCAGCTGGACAGGGGGCGCCTCTTCTTATGGCTACACCTTC.

This clone appeared once. The chain links TRBV10-3 to TRBJ1-5; perhaps TRBD1 as D (5 bases). V was clipped by 7 bases and J by 1 base, with 11 bases between them. Germline CDR1 reads ENHRY; CDR2 reads SYGVKD. CDR3 length: 14 amino acids. Here the CDR3 reads CAIKQVESNQPQHF. Written as DNA, the CDR3 is TGTGCCATCAAACAGGTGGAGAGCAATCAGCCCCAGCATTTT.

The genes are TRBV5-6 and TRBJ2-7; D not certain. Trimming stripped 1 base from V and 6 bases from J, with 8 bases between. The CDR3 is 12 residues long. From germline, CDR1 is SGHDT and CDR2 YYEEEE. The CDR3 region has the DNA TGTGCCAGCAGCTTGTTTAGAGGCGAGCAGTACTTC. Residues: CASSLFRGEQYF. The variable domain in full, with the rest retrieved from reference TRBV5-6 and TRBJ2-7, is DAGVTQSPTHLIKTRGQQVTLRCSPKSGHDTVSWYQQALGQGPQFIFQYYEEEERQRGNFPDRFSGHQFPNYSSELNVNALLLGDSALYLCASSLFRGEQYFGPGTRLTVT.

The CDR3 DNA reads TGTGCCATCAGTGGAGGACAGTCTCGGGACAATGAGCAGTTCTTC. Protein: CAISGGQSRDNEQFF. The chain carries TRBV10-3 and TRBJ2-1; TRBD1 is a possible D gene (6 bases). V gave up 4 bases and J gave up 5 bases, with 15 bases separating them. CDR1 and CDR2 (germline): ENHRY, SYGVKD. The CDR3 covers 15 residues.

Only one count was recorded for this clone. The genes are TRBV2 and TRBJ1-1; 8 bases agree with TRBD1. The CDR3 is 14 residues long. V shed 6 bases, J shed 5 bases, and the junction held 8 bases outside the gene matches. Germline lookup yields CDR1 SNHLY and CDR2 FYNNEI. The CDR3 DNA reads TGTGCCAGCAGGGGAGGACAGGGATCGACTGAAGCTTTCTTT. Translating it yields CASRGGQGSTEAFF.

This chain links TRBV20-1 with TRBJ2-7; D is uncertain. From germline, CDR1 is DFQATT and CDR2 SNEGSKA (reference sequence). This CDR3 region has 11 residues. Trimming cost V 3 bases and J 3 bases, with 6 bases left between them. In nucleotides, the CDR3 is TGCAGTGCTAGTACAGTCTACGAGCAGTACTTC. Amino acids: CSASTVYEQYF.

V gene TRBV19 combines with J gene TRBJ1-5; D is possibly TRBD1 (6 bases). This CDR3 comprises 13 residues. V dropped 10 bases and J dropped 1 base, with 11 bases sitting between them. Germline V CDR1 and CDR2: LNHDA, SQIVND (reference sequence). The chain's CDR3 is CATLDRSNQPQHF. For the CDR3, the DNA is TGTGCCACCTTAGACAGGAGCAATCAGCCCCAGCATTTT.

The genes are TRBV11-3 and TRBJ2-7, with 7 bases matching TRBD1. The CDR3 has 16 amino acids. The germline gives CDR1 SGHNT, CDR2 YENEEA. The ends lost 0 bases at V and 3 bases at J; junction bases unmatched: 8. The CDR3: CASSLDWAGGVYEQYF. The CDR3 bases are TGTGCCAGCAGCTTAGATTGGGCAGGGGGTGTCTACGAGCAGTACTTC.

The chain uses TRBV5-1 and TRBJ1-5; TRBD1 might be the D (5 bases). Trimming cost V 0 bases and J 2 bases, with 15 bases left between them. Germline V gives CDR1 SGHRS, CDR2 YFSETQ. CDR3 length equals 17 residues. CDR3 DNA sequence: TGCGCCAGCAGCTTGGACCCAACAGGCAGAGGCAATCAGCCCCAGCATTTT. Translation gives CASSLDPTGRGNQPQHF.

This clone was observed a single time. V is TRBV19 and J is TRBJ1-2, with 7 bases aligning to TRBD1. The germline CDR1 and CDR2 sequences are LNHDA and SQIVND (reference sequence). There are 14 residues in the CDR3. V lost 5 bases and J lost 7; bases outside the gene matches: 10. CDR3 sequence reads: CASSFWTGYRGYTF. The CDR3 DNA is TGTGCCAGTAGTTTCTGGACAGGATATCGTGGCTACACCTTC.

The chain is built from TRBV9 and TRBJ1-4; tentative D call: TRBD1 (6 bases). The CDR3 spans 16 residues. Germline V gives CDR1 SGDLS, CDR2 YYNGEE. Trimming removed 3 bases at V and 2 bases at J, with 14 bases between. CDR3 residues: CASSAGAGATNEKLFF. CDR3 coding DNA: TGTGCCAGCAGCGCAGGGGCGGGTGCGACTAATGAAAAACTGTTTTTT.

The gene calls are TRBV9 and TRBJ1-5, with 7 bases matching TRBD1. This CDR3 is built from 15 residues. The junction had 11 bases not matched to a gene; V was cut back by 4 bases and J by 7 bases. Germline CDR1 and CDR2: SGDLS and YYNGEE. Written as DNA, the CDR3 is TGTGCCAGCAGCCCAACCGGGACAGCCTTCCAGCCCCAGCATTTT. Its translation: CASSPTGTAFQPQHF.

V is TRBV6-5 and J is TRBJ2-2; tentative D call: TRBD1 (5 bases). V was pared by 7 bases and J by 2 bases, with 14 bases between. Per germline, CDR1 MNHEY and CDR2 SVGAGI. The length of the CDR3 is 15 residues. Here the CDR3 reads CASNRQLINTGELFF. CDR3 DNA: TGTGCCAGCAACCGACAGTTGATAAACACCGGGGAGCTGTTTTTT.